These T cell receptor beta chains were read from a single sample in a study of beta chain features in type 1 diabetes. Repertoires were generated with immunoSEQ multiplex PCR, while TCRdb's copy carries only in-frame clones and drops some. Of under 200,000 clones listed, about 9.4% are singletons. Sequencing was performed on central memory CD4+ T cells from blood. The receptors derive from a man aged 25-40 years with type 1 diabetes. The CDR3 runs from the conserved cysteine through the conserved F or W. The order of the fields is clone size, D gene, CDR3 length, J gene, V gene, CDR3 protein, CDR3 DNA. D genes are given only for firm matches. Only some rows state a clone size, as once, few, many or a class for expanded clones.

clone size: .; D gene: TRBD1; CDR3 length: 15; J gene: TRBJ2-3; V gene: TRBV7-2; CDR3 protein: CASSPQSGGQDTQYF; CDR3 DNA: TGTGCCAGCAGCCCCCAATCAGGGGGTCAGGATACGCAGTATTTT
clone size: .; D gene: .; CDR3 length: 13; J gene: TRBJ1-5; V gene: TRBV5-4; CDR3 protein: CASSWDLLKPQHF; CDR3 DNA: TGTGCCAGCAGCTGGGACTTATTAAAGCCCCAGCATTTT
clone size: .; D gene: .; CDR3 length: 12; J gene: TRBJ2-1; V gene: TRBV7-3; CDR3 protein: CASSSPNNEQFF; CDR3 DNA: TGTGCCAGCAGCTCCCCCAACAATGAGCAGTTCTTC
clone size: once; D gene: .; CDR3 length: 16; J gene: TRBJ2-1; V gene: TRBV9; CDR3 protein: CASSLSFLTPYNEQFF; CDR3 DNA: TGTGCCAGCAGCCTAAGTTTCTTAACTCCCTACAATGAGCAGTTCTTC
clone size: few; D gene: .; CDR3 length: 12; J gene: TRBJ2-3; V gene: TRBV7-2; CDR3 protein: CASSLRVDTQYF; CDR3 DNA: TGTGCCAGCAGCTTACGCGTTGATACGCAGTATTTT
clone size: .; D gene: .; CDR3 length: 15; J gene: TRBJ2-3; V gene: TRBV4-3; CDR3 protein: CASSQQTRDTDTQYF; CDR3 DNA: TGCGCCAGCAGCCAACAAACTAGGGACACAGATACGCAGTATTTT
clone size: .; D gene: TRBD2; CDR3 length: 14; J gene: TRBJ2-7; V gene: TRBV4-2; CDR3 protein: CASSQVGEGYEQYF; CDR3 DNA: TGTGCCAGCAGCCAAGTTGGGGAGGGATACGAGCAGTACTTC
clone size: few; D gene: TRBD2; CDR3 length: 14; J gene: TRBJ2-5; V gene: TRBV25-1; CDR3 protein: CASSDGLGLQTQYF; CDR3 DNA: TGTGCCAGCAGCGACGGACTAGGTCTCCAGACCCAGTACTTC
clone size: .; D gene: .; CDR3 length: 13; J gene: TRBJ2-1; V gene: TRBV7-2; CDR3 protein: CASSRAGINEQFF; CDR3 DNA: TGTGCCAGCAGCCGTGCGGGGATTAATGAGCAGTTCTTC
clone size: few; D gene: .; CDR3 length: 12; J gene: TRBJ2-7; V gene: TRBV7-2; CDR3 protein: CASSSGRSEQYF; CDR3 DNA: TGTGCCAGCAGCTCAGGGCGGTCCGAGCAGTACTTC
clone size: few; D gene: .; CDR3 length: 14; J gene: TRBJ1-5; V gene: TRBV14; CDR3 protein: CASSESGSNQPQHF; CDR3 DNA: TGTGCCAGCAGTGAGTCAGGGAGCAATCAGCCCCAGCATTTT
clone size: few; D gene: .; CDR3 length: 15; J gene: TRBJ2-7; V gene: TRBV5-6; CDR3 protein: CASSFRYTGNYEQYF; CDR3 DNA: TGTGCCAGCAGCTTCCGGTATACAGGGAACTACGAGCAGTACTTC
clone size: .; D gene: TRBD1; CDR3 length: 15; J gene: TRBJ2-5; V gene: TRBV7-2; CDR3 protein: CASHQVEGARETQYF; CDR3 DNA: TGTGCCAGCCACCAGGTTGAGGGGGCGCGGGAGACCCAGTACTTC
clone size: .; D gene: TRBD1; CDR3 length: 15; J gene: TRBJ2-7; V gene: TRBV16; CDR3 protein: CASSTPGRGRDEQYF; CDR3 DNA: TGTGCCAGCAGCACCCCTGGTAGGGGGCGAGACGAGCAGTACTTC
clone size: few; D gene: TRBD1; CDR3 length: 13; J gene: TRBJ2-7; V gene: TRBV5-1; CDR3 protein: CASSIGQGNEQYF; CDR3 DNA: TGCGCCAGCAGCATCGGACAGGGCAACGAGCAGTACTTC
clone size: .; D gene: TRBD1; CDR3 length: 16; J gene: TRBJ1-1; V gene: TRBV14; CDR3 protein: CASSRRDRGYPREAFF; CDR3 DNA: TGTGCCAGCAGCCGCCGGGACAGGGGCTATCCGCGGGAAGCTTTCTTT
clone size: few; D gene: .; CDR3 length: 14; J gene: TRBJ2-5; V gene: TRBV2; CDR3 protein: CASSENGGEETQYF; CDR3 DNA: TGTGCCAGCAGTGAAAATGGCGGAGAAGAGACCCAGTACTTC
clone size: .; D gene: .; CDR3 length: 14; J gene: TRBJ2-7; V gene: TRBV2; CDR3 protein: CASKRTEPSYEQYF; CDR3 DNA: TGTGCCAGCAAGAGGACAGAGCCTTCCTACGAGCAGTACTTC
clone size: .; D gene: TRBD2; CDR3 length: 15; J gene: TRBJ2-1; V gene: TRBV7-3; CDR3 protein: CASSPSGPSYNEQFF; CDR3 DNA: TGTGCCAGCAGCCCTAGCGGTCCCAGCTACAATGAGCAGTTCTTC
clone size: few; D gene: TRBD2; CDR3 length: 15; J gene: TRBJ2-1; V gene: TRBV6-6; CDR3 protein: CASSLAGPPGNEQFF; CDR3 DNA: TGTGCCAGCAGTTTAGCGGGACCTCCAGGCAATGAGCAGTTCTTC
clone size: .; D gene: .; CDR3 length: 15; J gene: TRBJ2-2; V gene: TRBV18; CDR3 protein: CASSPNARAAGELFF; CDR3 DNA: TGTGCCAGCTCACCAAACGCCAGGGCGGCCGGGGAGCTGTTTTTT
clone size: few; D gene: .; CDR3 length: 13; J gene: TRBJ2-3; V gene: TRBV5-1; CDR3 protein: CASTGIPTDTQYF; CDR3 DNA: TGCGCCAGCACGGGAATCCCCACAGATACGCAGTATTTT
clone size: .; D gene: TRBD1; CDR3 length: 15; J gene: TRBJ2-2; V gene: TRBV13; CDR3 protein: CASSSEGASTGELFF; CDR3 DNA: TGTGCCAGCAGCTCCGAGGGGGCTTCCACCGGGGAGCTGTTTTTT
clone size: few; D gene: .; CDR3 length: 12; J gene: TRBJ1-5; V gene: TRBV7-9; CDR3 protein: CASSLQNQPQHF; CDR3 DNA: TGTGCCAGCAGCTTACAGAATCAGCCCCAGCATTTT
clone size: .; D gene: .; CDR3 length: 13; J gene: TRBJ2-1; V gene: TRBV29-1; CDR3 protein: CSVSRSGYNEQFF; CDR3 DNA: TGCAGCGTGTCTCGTAGCGGCTACAATGAGCAGTTCTTC
clone size: .; D gene: .; CDR3 length: 15; J gene: TRBJ2-7; V gene: TRBV7-6; CDR3 protein: CASSLGSLASYEQYF; CDR3 DNA: TGTGCCAGCAGCTTAGGGTCGCTCGCTTCCTACGAGCAGTACTTC
clone size: .; D gene: TRBD2; CDR3 length: 16; J gene: TRBJ2-7; V gene: TRBV5-4; CDR3 protein: CASSTPTSRSSYEQYF; CDR3 DNA: TGTGCCAGCAGCACCCCGACTAGCCGGAGCTCCTACGAGCAGTACTTC
clone size: .; D gene: TRBD2; CDR3 length: 16; J gene: TRBJ2-5; V gene: TRBV11-2; CDR3 protein: CASSPWTSGRQETQYF; CDR3 DNA: TGTGCCAGCAGCCCCTGGACTAGCGGGCGACAAGAGACCCAGTACTTC
clone size: few; D gene: .; CDR3 length: 15; J gene: TRBJ1-1; V gene: TRBV28; CDR3 protein: CASSTFDSLNTEAFF; CDR3 DNA: TGTGCCAGCAGCACCTTTGACAGCCTAAACACTGAAGCTTTCTTT
clone size: .; D gene: TRBD2; CDR3 length: 16; J gene: TRBJ2-1; V gene: TRBV19; CDR3 protein: CASSTLAGGPVNEQFF; CDR3 DNA: TGTGCCAGTAGTACCCTAGCGGGAGGGCCAGTAAATGAGCAGTTCTTC
clone size: .; D gene: .; CDR3 length: 14; J gene: TRBJ1-4; V gene: TRBV7-2; CDR3 protein: CASSLGGTNEKLFF; CDR3 DNA: TGTGCCAGCAGCTTAGGTGGCACTAATGAAAAACTGTTTTTT
clone size: .; D gene: TRBD1; CDR3 length: 17; J gene: TRBJ1-4; V gene: TRBV14; CDR3 protein: CASSQDHPGQGNEKLFF; CDR3 DNA: TGTGCCAGCAGCCAAGATCACCCGGGACAGGGGAATGAAAAACTGTTTTTT
clone size: few; D gene: TRBD1; CDR3 length: 13; J gene: TRBJ2-5; V gene: TRBV6-1; CDR3 protein: CASSGTGGETQYF; CDR3 DNA: TGTGCCAGCAGCGGGACAGGGGGAGAGACCCAGTACTTC
clone size: few; D gene: TRBD1; CDR3 length: 15; J gene: TRBJ1-4; V gene: TRBV5-6; CDR3 protein: CASSPRTGVREKLFF; CDR3 DNA: TGTGCCAGCAGTCCTCGAACAGGGGTCCGGGAAAAACTGTTTTTT
clone size: .; D gene: TRBD1; CDR3 length: 18; J gene: TRBJ2-2; V gene: TRBV9; CDR3 protein: CASSVSGAGTVNTGELFF; CDR3 DNA: TGTGCCAGCAGCGTCTCAGGGGCCGGGACAGTGAACACCGGGGAGCTGTTTTTT
clone size: .; D gene: TRBD2; CDR3 length: 15; J gene: TRBJ2-7; V gene: TRBV6-1; CDR3 protein: CASSERGGFSYEQYF; CDR3 DNA: TGTGCCAGCAGTGAACGGGGGGGATTCTCCTACGAGCAGTACTTC
clone size: few; D gene: TRBD1; CDR3 length: 13; J gene: TRBJ2-5; V gene: TRBV28; CDR3 protein: CASSLQGAETQYF; CDR3 DNA: TGTGCCAGCAGTCTTCAGGGGGCAGAGACCCAGTACTTC
clone size: .; D gene: TRBD2; CDR3 length: 15; J gene: TRBJ2-3; V gene: TRBV5-4; CDR3 protein: CASSPASGSTDTQYF; CDR3 DNA: TGTGCCAGCAGCCCGGCTAGCGGAAGCACAGATACGCAGTATTTT
clone size: .; D gene: .; CDR3 length: 13; J gene: TRBJ2-3; V gene: TRBV15; CDR3 protein: CATSRRDTDTQYF; CDR3 DNA: TGTGCCACCAGCAGGAGGGACACAGATACGCAGTATTTT
clone size: few; D gene: TRBD2; CDR3 length: 16; J gene: TRBJ2-1; V gene: TRBV2; CDR3 protein: CASRERLAGSYNEQFF; CDR3 DNA: TGTGCCAGCAGGGAAAGACTAGCGGGATCCTACAATGAGCAGTTCTTC